This T cell receptor (beta chain) was documented in a study of PD-L1 blockade in urothelial cancer. Study at large: Analysis of the blood was performed 3 weeks (second dose) and 6 weeks after treatment start.

This clone was counted only a few times. Assay used: immunoSEQ multiplex PCR; TCRdb lists only in-frame clones, some missing. The repertoire holds some 30,000 clones, with 75% to 85% as singletons. Time point specified: peripheral blood 6 weeks after treatment start. Each patient gave between 1 and 8 samples, pretreatment and on-treatment. The V gene's germline CDR1 is SNHLY and CDR2 FYNNEI. V gave up 7 bases and J gave up 2 bases; unmatched junction bases: 7. This CDR3 spans 15 amino acids. The genes are TRBV2 and TRBJ1-5, with 8 bases that match TRBD1. The clonotype comes from an older man with urothelial cancer. The input for sequencing was PBMCs, taken around atezolizumab (anti-PD-L1) treatment. The CDR3 region has the DNA TGTGCCAGCAAAGGACAGGGTACGGGCAATCAGCCCCAGCATTTT. This codes for CASKGQGTGNQPQHF.